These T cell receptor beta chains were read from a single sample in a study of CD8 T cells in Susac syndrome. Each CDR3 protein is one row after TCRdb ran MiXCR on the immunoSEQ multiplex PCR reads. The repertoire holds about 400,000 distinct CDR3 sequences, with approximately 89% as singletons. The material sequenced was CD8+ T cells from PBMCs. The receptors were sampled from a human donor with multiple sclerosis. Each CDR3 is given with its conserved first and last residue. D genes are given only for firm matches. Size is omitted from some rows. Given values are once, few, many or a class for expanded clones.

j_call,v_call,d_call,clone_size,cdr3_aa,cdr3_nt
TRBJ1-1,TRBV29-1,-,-,CSVEDGADLNTEAFF,TGCAGCGTTGAAGATGGGGCGGACTTGAACACTGAAGCTTTCTTT
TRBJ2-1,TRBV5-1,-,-,CASSPLQGLGNEQFF,TGCGCCAGCAGCCCATTACAGGGTTTGGGGAATGAGCAGTTCTTC
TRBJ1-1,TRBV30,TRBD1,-,CAWSLGTGLIEAFF,TGTGCCTGGAGCCTTGGGACAGGGTTGATTGAAGCTTTCTTT
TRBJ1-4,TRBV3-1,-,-,CASSLRGRQANEKLFF,TGTGCCAGCAGCCTCCGCGGGCGGCAAGCTAATGAAAAACTGTTTTTT
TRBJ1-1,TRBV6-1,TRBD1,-,CASSERTGRNTEAFF,TGTGCCAGCAGTGAAAGGACAGGGCGGAACACTGAAGCTTTCTTT
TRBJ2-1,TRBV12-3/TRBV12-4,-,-,CASSFSGDPYNEQFF,TGTGCCAGCAGTTTCTCAGGGGATCCCTACAATGAGCAGTTCTTC
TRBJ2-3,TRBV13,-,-,CASSHRQEETDTQYF,TGTGCCAGCAGTCATAGACAGGAGGAGACAGATACGCAGTATTTT
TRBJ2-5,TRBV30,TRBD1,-,CAWSAPGQTQETQYF,TGTGCCTGGAGTGCACCGGGACAGACACAAGAGACCCAGTACTTC
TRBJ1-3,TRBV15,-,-,CATSRGSDIPGNTIYF,TGTGCCACCAGCAGAGGGTCGGACATACCCGGAAACACCATATATTTT
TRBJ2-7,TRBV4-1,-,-,CASRLWAGEAYEQYF,TGCGCCAGCAGACTATGGGCAGGGGAAGCCTACGAGCAGTACTTC
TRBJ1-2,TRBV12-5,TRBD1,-,CASGLVDHRDSERGYTF,TGTGCTAGTGGTTTGGTTGACCACCGGGACAGCGAGAGGGGCTACACCTTC
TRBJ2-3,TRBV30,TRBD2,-,CAWSVLAGDTDTQYF,TGTGCCTGGAGTGTCCTAGCGGGGGACACAGATACGCAGTATTTT
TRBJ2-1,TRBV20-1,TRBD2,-,CSARGTSGGKNEQFF,TGCAGTGCTAGAGGTACCAGCGGGGGGAAAAATGAGCAGTTCTTC
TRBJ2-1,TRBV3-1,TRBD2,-,CASSPPLTSGSSYNEQFF,TGTGCCAGCAGCCCCCCCTTGACTAGCGGGAGCTCCTACAATGAGCAGTTCTTC
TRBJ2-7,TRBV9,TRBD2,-,CASSVVTGGEQYF,TGTGCCAGCAGCGTAGTTACGGGAGGCGAGCAGTACTTC
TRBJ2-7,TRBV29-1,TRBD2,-,CSVGELAGGLTYEQYF,TGCAGCGTTGGAGAACTAGCGGGGGGCCTTACCTACGAGCAGTACTTC
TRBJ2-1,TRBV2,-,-,CASSAVGVAGYNEQFF,TGTGCCAGCAGTGCCGTCGGAGTAGCCGGATACAATGAGCAGTTCTTC
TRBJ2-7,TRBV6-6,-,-,CAIRLPLHYEQYF,TGTGCCATCCGTTTGCCTCTCCACTACGAGCAGTACTTC
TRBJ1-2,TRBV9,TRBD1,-,CASSVEVEIQGAEGYTF,TGTGCCAGCAGCGTAGAAGTTGAGATTCAGGGGGCAGAGGGCTACACCTTC
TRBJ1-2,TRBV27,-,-,CASSFGTGHNYGYTF,TGTGCCAGCAGTTTCGGGACGGGACACAACTATGGCTACACCTTC
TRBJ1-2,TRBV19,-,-,CASNEGPANYGYTF,TGTGCCAGTAATGAGGGACCCGCTAACTATGGCTACACCTTC
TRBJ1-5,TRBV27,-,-,CASSLSIYSNQPQHF,TGTGCCAGCAGTTTATCGATCTATAGCAATCAGCCCCAGCATTTT
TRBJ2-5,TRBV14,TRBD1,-,CASSRQGWETQYF,TGTGCCAGCAGCCGACAGGGTTGGGAGACCCAGTACTTC
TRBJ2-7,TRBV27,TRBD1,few,CASSLVGTGTYEQYF,TGTGCCAGCAGTTTGGTGGGGACAGGGACCTACGAGCAGTACTTC
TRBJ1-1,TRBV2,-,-,CASSTPLNTEAFF,TGTGCCAGCAGCACACCACTGAACACTGAAGCTTTCTTT
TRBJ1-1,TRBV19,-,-,CASSVGATEAFF,TGTGCCAGTAGCGTTGGGGCCACTGAAGCTTTCTTT
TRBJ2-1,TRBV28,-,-,CASSLSPGDEQFF,TGTGCCAGCAGTTTATCGCCCGGGGACGAGCAGTTCTTC
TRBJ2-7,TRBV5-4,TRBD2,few,CASSFFAGEYEQYF,TGTGCTAGCAGCTTCTTCGCGGGGGAGTACGAGCAGTACTTC
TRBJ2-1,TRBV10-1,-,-,CASSESFGGGPGDEQFF,TGCGCCAGCAGTGAGTCGTTTGGGGGGGGCCCGGGGGATGAGCAGTTCTTC
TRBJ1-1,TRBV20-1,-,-,CSTGGETEAFF,TGCAGTACCGGGGGTGAGACTGAAGCTTTCTTT
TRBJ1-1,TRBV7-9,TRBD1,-,CASRPGGGTEAFF,TGTGCCAGCAGACCAGGGGGCGGCACTGAAGCTTTCTTT
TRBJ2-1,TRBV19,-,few,CASSPVSGNEQFF,TGTGCCAGTAGTCCTGTCTCGGGTAATGAGCAGTTCTTC
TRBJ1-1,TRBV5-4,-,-,CASSPGASTEAFF,TGTGCCAGCAGCCCGGGAGCGAGCACTGAAGCTTTCTTT
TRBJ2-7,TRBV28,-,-,CASKGDSHEQYF,TGTGCCAGCAAGGGGGATTCCCACGAGCAGTACTTC
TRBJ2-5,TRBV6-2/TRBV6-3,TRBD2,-,CASSPGLAGVETQYF,TGTGCCAGCAGCCCCGGACTAGCGGGGGTAGAGACCCAGTACTTC
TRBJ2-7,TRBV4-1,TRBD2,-,CASSQDPTSEGSYEQYF,TGCGCCAGCAGCCAAGACCCGACTAGCGAGGGAAGCTACGAGCAGTACTTC
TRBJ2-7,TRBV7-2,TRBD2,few,CASSWGLAGGFYEQYF,TGTGCCAGCAGCTGGGGACTAGCGGGAGGATTCTACGAGCAGTACTTC
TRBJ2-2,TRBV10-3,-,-,CAIAGLPDTGELFF,TGTGCCATAGCCGGGCTTCCCGACACCGGGGAGCTGTTTTTT
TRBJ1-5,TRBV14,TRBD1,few,CASSQVSRGKYQPQHF,TGTGCCAGCAGCCAAGTCTCCAGGGGGAAGTATCAGCCCCAGCATTTT
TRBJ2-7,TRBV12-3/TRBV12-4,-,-,CASSPYRYEQYF,TGTGCCAGCAGCCCATATCGATACGAGCAGTACTTC
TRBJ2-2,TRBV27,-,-,CASSDLAYTGELFF,TGTGCCAGCAGCGACCTAGCATACACCGGGGAGCTGTTTTTT
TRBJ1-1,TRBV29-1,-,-,CSVEGMGVMNTEAFF,TGCAGCGTTGAAGGTATGGGAGTTATGAACACTGAAGCTTTCTTT
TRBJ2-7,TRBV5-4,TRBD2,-,CASSLPEREGPDEQYF,TGTGCCAGCAGCTTACCCGAGCGGGAGGGCCCGGACGAGCAGTACTTC
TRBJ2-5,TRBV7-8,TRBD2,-,CASSLVAGGWQETQYF,TGTGCCAGCAGCTTAGTAGCGGGGGGGTGGCAAGAGACCCAGTACTTC
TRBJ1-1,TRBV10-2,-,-,CASSESTLGLTNTEAFF,TGCGCCAGCAGTGAGTCGACCCTCGGACTGACGAACACTGAAGCTTTCTTT
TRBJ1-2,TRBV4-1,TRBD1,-,CASSQERTGEDGYTF,TGCGCCAGCAGCCAAGAAAGGACAGGGGAAGATGGCTACACCTTC
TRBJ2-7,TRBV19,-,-,CASSIVGLPTYEQYF,TGTGCCAGTAGTATAGTCGGTCTTCCAACCTACGAGCAGTACTTC
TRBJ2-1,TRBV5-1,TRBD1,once,CASSFYFRDRGPVEQFF,TGCGCCAGCAGCTTCTACTTCCGGGACAGGGGTCCGGTTGAGCAGTTCTTC
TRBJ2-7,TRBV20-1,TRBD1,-,CSAREPGQGFSYEQYF,TGCAGTGCTAGAGAGCCGGGACAGGGGTTCTCCTACGAGCAGTACTTC
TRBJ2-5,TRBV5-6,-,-,CASSYGRGQETQYF,TGTGCCAGCAGCTACGGACGGGGACAAGAGACCCAGTACTTC